This T cell receptor beta chain appears in the sequencing data of a study of T cell responses to AZD1222 COVID-19 vaccine. Study-wide points: Reportedly, close to half of spike-specific TCRs are directed against unmutated variant regions. AZD1222 recipients seropositive at baseline numbered only five or six. Most donors were white British and more were female, and clonal diversity was possibly underestimated.

On this clone: The antigen is undetermined.

J was trimmed by 7 bases and V by 5 bases; bases with no gene match: 8. Germline CDR1 reads SGHTA; CDR2 reads FQGTGA. This CDR3 is 15 amino acids long. Libraries were prepared by immunoSEQ multiplex PCR; TCRdb keeps only in-frame clonotypes and omits some of them. The sample lists 150,000 or so clones, 90% to 95% seen once, with less than 5.5% in the top ten. The sequenced sample was peripheral blood, obtained on day 0 of AZD1222 vaccination. The receptor's source is an adult in good health. This chain links TRBV7-3 with TRBJ1-6; 7 bases match TRBD1. CDR3 nucleotides: TGTGCCAGCAGCCTTTGGACAGGACCGAATTCACCCCTCCACTTT. Translation gives CASSLWTGPNSPLHF. Full variable domain (missing parts from reference TRBV7-3 and TRBJ1-6): GAGVSQTPSNKVTEKGKYVELRCDPISGHTALYWYRQSLGQGPEFLIYFQGTGAADDSGLPNDRFFAVRPEGSVSTLKIQRTERGDSAVYLCASSLWTGPNSPLHFGNGTRLTVT.